A selection of T cell receptor beta chains follows, all from one sample in a study of T cells in Graves' hyperthyroidism and ophthalmopathy. One entry per CDR3 protein results from TCRdb running MiXCR on the multiplex PCR reads. The table records around 240,000 distinct CDR3 sequences, 14% to 15% of them present only once. Sequenced sample: blood. The receptors come from a woman aged 35 to 49 with Graves' hyperthyroidism that later progressed to Graves' ophthalmopathy. Each CDR3 is given with its conserved first and last residue. D genes are given only for firm matches. Where a row states a size, it is once, few, many or the class of an expanded clone; other rows omit it.

D	V	J	size	DNA	CDR3
TRBD1	TRBV6-1	TRBJ1-6	many	TGTGCCAGCAGTGCCCGAGGGGACAGGCTGAATTCACCCCTCCACTTT	CASSARGDRLNSPLHF
.	TRBV10-3	TRBJ1-1	.	TGTGCCATCAGTGAGACTGACAGATTTAGCACTGAAGCTTTCTTT	CAISETDRFSTEAFF
.	TRBV19	TRBJ1-2	.	TGTGCCAGTAGAAACCCAGAAACCTATGGCTACACCTTC	CASRNPETYGYTF
.	TRBV2	TRBJ2-1	many	TGTGCCAGCAGTGAACATAGGGGACTGGTCTTGAATGAGCAGTTCTTC	CASSEHRGLVLNEQFF
.	TRBV7-2	TRBJ2-1	many	TGTGCCAGCAGCTTAGCGCTTTGGGGGGACAGCTCCTACAATGAGCAGTTCTTC	CASSLALWGDSSYNEQFF
TRBD1	TRBV7-3	TRBJ2-7	many	TGTGCCAGCAGCCGCGGGACAGGGGACTCCTACGAGCAGTACTTC	CASSRGTGDSYEQYF
.	TRBV6-1	TRBJ2-2	few	TGTGCCAGCAGGGGCCGGGGGCAGGACTTATCCGGGGAGCTGTTTTTT	CASRGRGQDLSGELFF
.	TRBV2	TRBJ2-2	many	TGTGCCACCTGGTGGCCGAACACCGGGGAGCTGTTTTTT	CATWWPNTGELFF
TRBD2	TRBV5-1	TRBJ2-2	.	TGCGCCAGCAGCTTGGAAAGCGGGAGCACCGGGGAGCTGTTTTTT	CASSLESGSTGELFF
.	TRBV28	TRBJ2-3	many	TGTGCCAGCACCCAGAGGGATCTGGACACAGATACGCAGTATTTT	CASTQRDLDTDTQYF
.	TRBV6-5	TRBJ2-7	few	TGTGCCAGCAGTTACTGGTCGGGCCCTAGGAGCTCCTACGAGCAGTACTTC	CASSYWSGPRSSYEQYF
.	TRBV30	TRBJ2-1	many	TGTGCCTGGAGTCCCACCGGTTATGGGGAGCAGTTCTTC	CAWSPTGYGEQFF
.	TRBV5-1	TRBJ1-1	.	TGCGCCAGCAGCTTGGACTCTATTGGGGACGGGGACACTGAAGCTTTCTTT	CASSLDSIGDGDTEAFF
.	TRBV4-2	TRBJ2-7	many	TGTGCCAGCAGCCAATCCGTCGTGTACGAGCAGTACTTC	CASSQSVVYEQYF
TRBD2	TRBV12-3/TRBV12-4	TRBJ2-1	many	TGTGCCAGCAGTTTTCCAGCGGGAGGGTCTGGCAATGAGCAGTTCTTC	CASSFPAGGSGNEQFF
.	TRBV19	TRBJ2-4	.	TGTGCCAGGGTGTCAGACAGGCCCCTGTACATTCAGTACTTC	CARVSDRPLYIQYF
.	TRBV28	TRBJ2-1	many	TGTGCCAGCAGTTCGTTCAGGGACACCTACAATGAGCAGTTCTTC	CASSSFRDTYNEQFF
.	TRBV29-1	TRBJ2-5	many	TGCAGCGGAGGGTTAGGAGAGACCCAGTACTTC	CSGGLGETQYF
TRBD2	TRBV19	TRBJ2-3	.	TGTGCCAGTAGTATGGGACTAGCGGGAGGGTCAGATACGCAGTATTTT	CASSMGLAGGSDTQYF
.	TRBV6-1	TRBJ2-5	.	TGTGCCACCACCCATACTTATTGGGCCACCCGGGAGACCCAGTACTTC	CATTHTYWATRETQYF
.	TRBV7-9	TRBJ1-2	.	TGTGCCAGCAGCTCCCGGGAGCGATCCTATGGCTACACCTTC	CASSSRERSYGYTF
.	TRBV20-1	TRBJ1-2	many	TGCAGTGCTAGAGACAACCTGATGGGGGGTGGCTACACCTTC	CSARDNLMGGGYTF
.	TRBV7-9	TRBJ2-2	.	TGTGCCAGCAGCCCCAGGTGGGACACCGACACCGGGGAGCTGTTTTTT	CASSPRWDTDTGELFF
.	TRBV7-9	TRBJ2-6	many	TGTGCCAGCAGCCGGGATTCTGGGGCCAACGTCCTGACTTTC	CASSRDSGANVLTF
TRBD1	TRBV20-1	TRBJ1-4	.	TGCAGTGCTAGAGACCCGACGACAGGGATCCGCGAAAAACTGTTTTTT	CSARDPTTGIREKLFF
.	TRBV2	TRBJ1-3	many	TGTGCCAGCAGTTTGAGCTCTGGAAACACCATATATTTT	CASSLSSGNTIYF
TRBD1	TRBV28	TRBJ1-2	many	TGTGCCAGCAGTACAGGGGCTAACTATGGCTACACCTTC	CASSTGANYGYTF
.	TRBV20-1	TRBJ1-5	many	TGCAGTGCTAACCCAGGCGCCATTAATCAGCCCCAGCATTTT	CSANPGAINQPQHF
.	TRBV5-1	TRBJ2-1	.	TGCGCCAGCAGCTTAACAGACAGCTCCTACAATGAGCAGTTCTTC	CASSLTDSSYNEQFF
.	TRBV5-6	TRBJ1-1	many	TGTGCCAGCAGCTTTCCCCCGGCGAACACTGAAGCTTTCTTT	CASSFPPANTEAFF
TRBD2	TRBV27	TRBJ2-5	many	TGTGCCAGCAGTTTCCAGGGACTAGCGGGAATTACGGAGACCCAGTACTTC	CASSFQGLAGITETQYF
TRBD1	TRBV7-9	TRBJ2-1	.	TGTGCCAGCAGCTATCGACAGGGCTCCTACAATGAGCAGTTCTTC	CASSYRQGSYNEQFF
.	TRBV9	TRBJ2-7	many	TGTGCCAGCAGCGGACAGACAGGCAAGGACGACTACGAGCAGTACTTC	CASSGQTGKDDYEQYF
TRBD2	TRBV5-5	TRBJ2-3	many	TGTGCCAGCAGCCAATGGACTAGCGCTACAGATACGCAGTATTTT	CASSQWTSATDTQYF
.	TRBV20-1	TRBJ1-5	few	TGCAGTGCTAGGGGGCCAAATCAGCCCCAGCATTTT	CSARGPNQPQHF
TRBD1	TRBV7-9	TRBJ1-2	.	TGTGCCAGCAGCTTAGGGACAGGAAGCGGCTACACCTTC	CASSLGTGSGYTF
.	TRBV2	TRBJ1-4	many	TGTGCCAGCAGAGCAGGGACCGGTAATGAAAAACTGTTTTTT	CASRAGTGNEKLFF
TRBD2	TRBV5-1	TRBJ2-3	many	TGCGCCAGCAGCTTGCAGCCTATACGGCGGGGGGGCCCAGATACGCAGTATTTT	CASSLQPIRRGGPDTQYF
.	TRBV18	TRBJ1-1	many	TGTGCCAGCTCACCAAGTCCCCAGGGATCTACTGAAGCTTTCTTT	CASSPSPQGSTEAFF
TRBD1	TRBV6-5	TRBJ1-2	.	TGTGCCAGCAGTTACTTTGGGACAGGGGGCGACTATGGCTACACCTTC	CASSYFGTGGDYGYTF
TRBD2	TRBV5-1	TRBJ2-1	.	TGCGCCAGCAGCTTCTCGGGAGGAGCCTACAATGAGCAGTTCTTC	CASSFSGGAYNEQFF
TRBD2	TRBV27	TRBJ2-1	.	TGTGCCAGCAGTTTCTCCGGACTAGCGGGAGAGGGCGAGCAGTTCTTC	CASSFSGLAGEGEQFF
.	TRBV7-9	TRBJ2-7	many	TGTGCCAGCAGCTTAGCGCGTCTGGGAATGGACGAGCAGTACTTC	CASSLARLGMDEQYF
TRBD2	TRBV19	TRBJ2-4	few	TGTGCCAGTAGCCAAGGGACTAGCGGGGGGAGGCGCATTCAGTACTTC	CASSQGTSGGRRIQYF
TRBD1	TRBV4-1	TRBJ1-2	many	TGCGCCAGCAGCCAAGTGGGACAGGTCGTCTATGGCTACACCTTC	CASSQVGQVVYGYTF
TRBD2	TRBV12-3/TRBV12-4	TRBJ2-1	many	TGTGCCAGCAGTTTAGGGGGGACTAGTTTGAAGTTCTTC	CASSLGGTSLKFF
.	TRBV6-1	TRBJ2-7	.	TGTGCCAGCTGCAGTTTGAGTTTCTTGGGTGGAGCGAGCTCCTACGAGCAGTACTTC	CASCSLSFLGGASSYEQYF
.	TRBV5-1	TRBJ2-1	.	TGCGCCAGCAGCCCGACACTATCCCTATTCAATGAGCAGTTCTTC	CASSPTLSLFNEQFF